One TCR beta chain is described in this entry. The antigen remains undetermined. The germline gives CDR1 SGHTA, CDR2 FQGNSA. V was cut by 2 bases and J by 2 bases, with 18 bases left in between. CDR3 size: 17 residues. The data are from a study of T-cell reconstitution after alpha-beta-depleted transplantation in children. Study-level findings and limits: Elevated TCRbeta diversity at day 60 was traced, in some patients, to surviving recipient T cells and thymic progenitors. Alpha-beta T cells present about two months after transplant were reported to originate from several hundred expanded graft clones. At one year after transplant, newly produced T cells mostly accounted for T-cell counts and diversity.

Preparation of the TCRbeta library was carried out with unique molecular identifiers. TCRdb fed the PCR reads into MiXCR, producing one record per CDR3 protein. The repertoire includes fewer than 550,000 distinct CDR3 sequences, 10% to 12% of them detected once, and less than 15% sits in the top ten. The chain is built from TRBV7-2 and TRBJ1-2; D is perhaps TRBD1 (6 bases). The receptor's source is a female patient aged 2-15 years who had a stem cell transplant for aplastic anemia, so the T cells may come from the graft donor. This specimen consisted of PBMCs, mostly from graft donor cells, obtained 180 days after TCRalphabeta/CD19-depleted stem cell transplant. The CDR3 loop reads CASSLKLGADLNYGYTF. The DNA for the CDR3 is TGTGCCAGCAGCTTAAAATTGGGGGCAGATTTGAACTATGGCTACACCTTC.